The 32 T cell receptor beta chains below were found in one sample sequenced in a study of blood T cell repertoires in COVID-19. TCRdb's table, derived via immunoSEQ multiplex PCR, lists solely in-frame clones and lacks some. The table lists 470,000 or so clones, approximately 90% of them singletons. Sequencing was performed on peripheral blood. Source of these receptors: a woman aged 25-40 years with acute or convalescent COVID-19.

The chain uses TRBV28 and TRBJ1-3; a possible D gene is TRBD1 (6 bases). Trimming removed 7 bases from V and 0 bases from J, with 13 bases in between. CDR3 length equals 15 residues. Looked up from germline, CDR1 is MDHEN and CDR2 is SYDVKM. CDR3 nucleotides: TGTGCCAGCACCCCGGGGGGGGCCTCTGGAAACACCATATATTTT. Amino acid sequence: CASTPGGASGNTIYF.

The chain uses TRBV5-1 and TRBJ2-7, with a weak D call TRBD1 (6 bases). Germline V gene sequence: CDR1 SGHRS, CDR2 YFSETQ. V was pared by 3 bases and J by 6 bases, with 19 bases between. The CDR3 consists of 15 residues. This CDR3 is CASSYTGQLVLEQYF. CDR3 DNA: TGCGCCAGCAGCTACACAGGACAGTTGGTTCTCGAGCAGTACTTC.

The chain uses TRBV11-2 and TRBJ1-2, with TRBD1 identical over 7 bases. The V and J ends lost 5 bases and 4 bases, in that order; junction bases with no gene match: 4. The CDR3 runs 13 residues. CDR1 is SGHAT, CDR2 FQNNGV, per germline. CDR3 sequence (DNA): TGTGCCAGCAGCGGGGGACAGCTCTATGGCTACACCTTC. It encodes CASSGGQLYGYTF.

J is TRBJ2-1 and V is TRBV11-2, with 7 nucleotides matching TRBD1. V shed 2 bases, J shed 9 bases, and the junction held 19 bases outside the gene matches. Germline V lookup: CDR1 SGHAT, CDR2 FQNNGV. The CDR3 spans 18 residues. The CDR3 reads CASSLTWTGPTWGSEQFF. Here the CDR3 DNA reads TGTGCCAGCAGCTTAACCTGGACAGGTCCCACGTGGGGATCTGAGCAGTTCTTC.

The chain couples TRBV9 to TRBJ2-1; 8 nucleotides align to TRBD2. Trimming cost V 0 bases and J 7 bases; bases outside gene matches: 12. The CDR3 consists of 17 residues. The germline V gene encodes CDR1 SGDLS and CDR2 YYNGEE. CDR3 nucleotide sequence: TGTGCCAGCAGCGTAGGCCAATTGGCGGGGGGTCGGAATGAGCAGTTCTTC. Translation gives CASSVGQLAGGRNEQFF.

The J gene is TRBJ1-1, the V gene TRBV5-4; tentative D call: TRBD1 (5 bases). The CDR3 length is 14 residues. The V end lost 6 bases, the J end lost 2 bases, and 14 bases lay between the germline ends. The V gene's germline CDR1 is SGHNT and CDR2 YYREEE (reference sequence). Here the CDR3 reads CASTPLTDNTEAFF. CDR3 nucleotides: TGTGCCAGCACCCCACTGACAGATAACACTGAAGCTTTCTTT.

The CDR3 coding sequence is TGTGCCAGCAGTTACTCGCGGGGGTCCGGGACAGGGTATGTTTTCTTT. This translates into CASSYSRGSGTGYVFF. The V and J genes are TRBV6-2 or TRBV6-3 and TRBJ1-1; TRBD1 matches 9 bases. This CDR3 is built from 16 residues. CDR1 and CDR2 from the germline V gene are MNHEY and SVGEGT. Trimming cost V 0 bases and J 13 bases; bases outside gene matches: 15.

The chain recombines TRBV7-9 with TRBJ2-7; TRBD1 agrees at 7 bases. V shed 0 bases, J shed 1 base, and the junction held 6 bases outside the gene matches. This CDR3 comprises 16 residues. Germline V gene lookup returns CDR1 SEHNR and CDR2 FQNEAQ (reference sequence). CDR3 sequence reads: CASSLAHGTVSYEQYF. The DNA for the CDR3 is TGTGCCAGCAGCTTAGCGCATGGGACAGTTTCCTACGAGCAGTACTTC. Full variable domain (outside the CDR3, taken from reference TRBV7-9 and TRBJ2-7): DTGVSQNPRHKITKRGQNVTFRCDPISEHNRLYWYRQTLGQGPEFLTYFQNEAQLEKSRLLSDRFSAERPKGSFSTLEIQRTEQGDSAMYLCASSLAHGTVSYEQYFGPGTRLTVT.

The chain is built from TRBV7-2 and TRBJ1-2, with a tentative D call TRBD1 (5 bases). CDR3 length: 14 residues. Germline assignment: CDR1 SGHTA and CDR2 FQGNSA. Trimming removed 5 bases at V and 8 bases at J, with 18 bases between. In DNA form, the CDR3 reads TGTGCCAGCAGCCTCCGACAGAACGTTCCGGGCTACACCTTC. It yields the protein CASSLRQNVPGYTF.

This sequence joins TRBV24-1 and TRBJ2-3; TRBD1 agrees at 7 bases. V was pared by 4 bases and J by 3 bases, with 6 bases of the junction left unmatched. Germline V gene lookup returns CDR1 KGHDR and CDR2 SFDVKD. This CDR3 spans 15 amino acids. Here the CDR3 reads CATSDRDSSTDTQYF. Here the CDR3 DNA reads TGTGCCACCAGTGACAGGGACAGTTCGACAGATACGCAGTATTTT.

The chain joins TRBV7-6 to TRBJ2-5; perhaps TRBD1 as D (6 bases). CDR3 size: 15 residues. V lost 4 bases, J lost 4 bases, and 16 bases lay in between. Germline lookup yields CDR1 SGHVS and CDR2 FNYEAQ. Here the CDR3 DNA reads TGTGCCAGCAGCTCACAGGGTCGGGCCGGAGAGACCCAGTACTTC. It codes for CASSSQGRAGETQYF.

The chain employs TRBV28 and TRBJ1-4, with TRBD1 matching over 11 bases. The CDR3 runs 15 residues. Trimming removed 5 bases from V and 8 bases from J; junction bases left unmatched: 7. Germline CDR1 reads MDHEN; CDR2 reads SYDVKM. CDR3 DNA sequence: TGTGCCAGCAGTCTCCTGGGACAGGGGGGCGAAAAACTGTTTTTT. Translating it yields CASSLLGQGGEKLFF. Variable domain in full (rest from reference TRBV28 and TRBJ1-4): DVKVTQSSRYLVKRTGEKVFLECVQDMDHENMFWYRQDPGLGLRLIYFSYDVKMKEKGDIPEGYSVSREKKERFSLILESASTNQTSMYLCASSLLGQGGEKLFFGSGTQLSVL.

Regarding this clone: The junction and the germline gene differ at one end; a read error may be behind it. This chain uses TRBV7-9 with TRBJ2-7, with D maybe TRBD2 (6 bases). Per the germline V gene, CDR1 is SEHNR and CDR2 is FQNEAQ (reference sequence). This CDR3 has 12 amino acids. As DNA, the CDR3 is TGTGCCAGCAGCTTAGATCAGGAGGGTTCGAACTTC. This codes for CASSLDQEGSNF.

J is TRBJ1-1 and V is TRBV15; D is unresolved. The CDR3 extends over 15 amino acids. V lost 1 base, J lost 4 bases, and 13 bases lay in between. From germline, CDR1 is LNHNV and CDR2 YYDKDF (reference sequence). The CDR3 DNA sequence: TGTGCCACCAGCAGAGGTAGGGTGGAGGGCACTGAAGCTTTCTTT. Encoded protein: CATSRGRVEGTEAFF.

This rearrangement joins TRBV2 to TRBJ2-1; D ambiguous. This CDR3 has 13 residues. Trimming left V 6 bases short and J 5 bases short, with 11 bases between. Per the germline V gene, CDR1 is SNHLY and CDR2 is FYNNEI. DNA of the CDR3: TGTGCCAGCAGGAGCGACGCGAACAATGAGCAGTTCTTC. As protein: CASRSDANNEQFF. Drawing the rest from reference TRBV2 and TRBJ2-1, the complete variable domain is EPEVTQTPSHQVTQMGQEVILRCVPISNHLYFYWYRQILGQKVEFLVSFYNNEISEKSEIFDDQFSVERPDGSNFTLKIRSTKLEDSAMYFCASRSDANNEQFFGPGTRLTVL.

The chain is built from TRBV27 and TRBJ2-7; TRBD1 agrees at 9 bases. The CDR3 totals 16 residues. The J segment lost 3 bases and the V segment lost 4 bases, leaving 10 bases of the junction unmatched. Per the germline V gene, CDR1 is MNHEY and CDR2 is SMNVEV (reference sequence). The CDR3 sequence: CASSSPPKTGGYEQYF. For the CDR3, the DNA is TGTGCCAGCAGTTCTCCCCCCAAGACAGGGGGCTACGAGCAGTACTTC.

The CDR3 coding sequence is TGTGCCAGCAGCCTCCTTCGGGGACAGGGGTACCAAGAGACCCAGTACTTC. As protein: CASSLLRGQGYQETQYF. This chain uses TRBV13 with TRBJ2-5, with 10 positions matching TRBD1. The V gene end was trimmed by 5 bases and the J gene end by 0 bases; junction bases not matched to a gene: 9. Looked up from germline, CDR1 is PRHDT and CDR2 is FYEKMQ (reference sequence). The CDR3 is made up of 17 amino acids.

The V call is TRBV5-4, the J call TRBJ1-2; D gene uncertain. V was trimmed by 1 base and J by 4 bases, leaving 11 bases between them. CDR1 and CDR2 (germline): SGHNT, YYREEE (reference sequence). The CDR3 sequence is 14 residues long. The CDR3 reads CASSLLGGVYGYTF. As DNA, the CDR3 is TGTGCCAGCAGCTTGCTGGGCGGGGTCTATGGCTACACCTTC.

J is TRBJ1-2 and V is TRBV28; 8 bases align to TRBD1. The CDR3 extends over 14 amino acids. The ends lost 3 bases at V and 4 bases at J; junction bases unmatched: 4. The germline gives CDR1 MDHEN, CDR2 SYDVKM. CDR3 region: CASSFGQGAYGYTF. The DNA for the CDR3 is TGTGCCAGCAGTTTCGGGCAGGGGGCCTATGGCTACACCTTC.

The chain couples TRBV6-5 to TRBJ2-1, with 7 bases matching TRBD1. The germline gives CDR1 MNHEY, CDR2 SVGAGI. The CDR3 runs 16 residues. V gave up 0 bases and J gave up 2 bases; unmatched junction bases: 4. The CDR3 DNA reads TGTGCCAGCAGTTACTCGGGGCAGGGGGCCTACAATGAGCAGTTCTTC. This encodes CASSYSGQGAYNEQFF.

The rearrangement joins TRBV7-3 to TRBJ2-3; TRBD1 might be the D (5 bases). The V gene lost 5 bases and the J gene lost 2 bases, with 11 bases spanning the gap. CDR3 length equals 14 residues. Germline V lookup: CDR1 SGHTA, CDR2 FQGTGA. CDR3 sequence reads: CASSPRQNTDTQYF. In DNA form, the CDR3 reads TGTGCCAGCAGCCCGCGACAGAACACAGATACGCAGTATTTT.

The chain recombines TRBV5-8 with TRBJ2-3; 7 bases agree with TRBD2. V gave up 7 bases and J gave up 5 bases; unmatched junction bases: 7. From germline, CDR1 is SGHTS and CDR2 YDEGEE. The CDR3 contains 13 residues. Here the CDR3 reads CASGRGRRDTQYF. CDR3 nucleotides: TGTGCCAGCGGGAGGGGTCGAAGAGATACGCAGTATTTT.

The chain joins TRBV5-1 to TRBJ2-5; 11 nucleotides agree with TRBD2. Germline values: CDR1 SGHRS, CDR2 YFSETQ. The V gene end was trimmed by 4 bases and the J gene end by 2 bases; junction bases not matched to a gene: 4. This CDR3 has 15 residues. The CDR3 DNA is TGCGCCAGCAGCGTCATAGCGGGGGGGCAAGAGACCCAGTACTTC. It translates to CASSVIAGGQETQYF.

As for this clone: A read error may produce the germline difference seen at one junction end. The V call is TRBV5-1, the J call TRBJ2-6; tentatively, D is TRBD1 (6 bases). Germline CDR1 is SGHRS and CDR2 is YFSETQ. The CDR3 is made up of 19 amino acids. The CDR3 nucleotides are TGCGCCAGTCGCCCCCTAGCTGGACAGTCGATATCTGGGGCCAACGTCCCGACTTTC. Amino acids: CASRPLAGQSISGANVPTF.

On this clone: Different DNA sequences within this sample yield the same CDR3. The rearrangement joins TRBV12-3 or TRBV12-4 to TRBJ2-2; no clear D gene. The CDR3 runs 11 residues. Trimming left V 5 bases short and J 6 bases short, with 4 bases between. The CDR3 loop reads CASSLSGELFF. CDR3 DNA: TGTGCCAGCAGTCTTTCCGGGGAGCTGTTTTTT.

The chain recombines TRBV7-9 with TRBJ2-1; D possibly corresponds to TRBD1 (5 bases). The CDR3 is made up of 17 amino acids. In germline, CDR1 is SEHNR, CDR2 FQNEAQ (reference sequence). Trimming cost V 1 base and J 7 bases, with 20 bases left between them. Here the CDR3 reads CASSLVRQGKKGNEQFF. The CDR3 coding sequence is TGTGCCAGCAGCTTAGTTAGGCAGGGTAAGAAGGGGAATGAGCAGTTCTTC.

The V and J genes are TRBV23-1 and TRBJ1-6; TRBD1 matches at 7 bases. TRBV23-1 is classed as an ORF, of uncertain function. J lost 6 bases, V lost 6 bases, and 11 bases had no gene match. CDR3 length equals 16 residues. In DNA form, the CDR3 reads TGCGCCAGCAGACATATAACAGGGGCATGTAATTCACCCCTCCACTTT. This encodes CASRHITGACNSPLHF.

The chain carries TRBV2 and TRBJ1-2, with TRBD1 matching 10 bases. CDR3 length: 14 residues. Trimming removed 6 bases from V and 8 bases from J; junction bases left unmatched: 9. Germline CDR1 is SNHLY and CDR2 is FYNNEI. CDR3 in DNA: TGTGCCAGCAGCGCGACAGGGGGCCTCGACGGCTACACCTTC. Its translation is CASSATGGLDGYTF.

The chain links TRBV7-8 to TRBJ1-5; D is unclear. V lost 5 bases, J lost 4 bases, and 18 bases lay in between. CDR1 is SGHVS, CDR2 FQNEAQ, per germline. The CDR3 consists of 16 residues. This chain's CDR3 is CASSPQVRTLNQPQHF. CDR3 sequence (DNA): TGTGCCAGCAGCCCCCAAGTTCGGACTCTAAATCAGCCCCAGCATTTT.

The J gene is TRBJ2-1, the V gene TRBV24-1; 9 bases agree with TRBD1. The CDR3 is 18 residues long. Germline trimming cut 3 bases from V and 0 bases from J; bases unmatched to any gene: 8. Germline values: CDR1 KGHDR, CDR2 SFDVKD. The CDR3 coding sequence is TGTGCCACCAGTGATCCACCGGGACAGGGTAGCTCCTACAATGAGCAGTTCTTC. Translation: CATSDPPGQGSSYNEQFF.

The table lists this clone with many counts. The gene calls are TRBV28 and TRBJ1-2, with D uncertain. V was cut by 5 bases and J by 8 bases, with 15 bases left in between. Germline values: CDR1 MDHEN, CDR2 SYDVKM. The CDR3 sequence is 13 residues long. CDR3 in DNA: TGTGCCAGCAGTCCCACCGTTTCTAAAGGCTACACCTTC. Its translation: CASSPTVSKGYTF.

This chain connects TRBV2 to TRBJ1-1, with D unresolved. Germline V gene lookup returns CDR1 SNHLY and CDR2 FYNNEI. V was clipped by 0 bases and J by 1 base, with 6 bases between them. The CDR3 is made up of 14 amino acids. CDR3 nucleotide sequence: TGTGCCAGCAGTGAAGCTCCGGGGAACACTGAAGCTTTCTTT. It translates to CASSEAPGNTEAFF.